One and the same sample provided the 5 T cell receptor beta chains below, sequenced in a study of blood T cell repertoires in COVID-19. TCRdb keeps only in-frame clones here, not all; method: immunoSEQ multiplex PCR. The sample shows 180,000 or so clones, around 90% of them seen only once. Sequencing was done on a sample of peripheral blood. All receptors derive from a man in his forties with acute or convalescent COVID-19.

This rearrangement joins TRBV6-5 to TRBJ2-5, with D tentatively TRBD1 (5 bases). V was shortened by 2 bases and J by 2 bases, with 12 bases between the two germline ends. The CDR3 is 15 amino acids. CDR1 is MNHEY and CDR2 is SVGAGI in the germline V gene. The CDR3 nucleotides are TGTGCCAGCAGTTACCGAACGGCAGGGCAAGAGACCCAGTACTTC. Translated: CASSYRTAGQETQYF.

The count of this clone is one. The chain is built from TRBV27 and TRBJ1-1; TRBD1 aligns across 8 bases. There are 15 residues in the CDR3. Germline-derived CDR1 and CDR2 are MNHEY and SMNVEV (reference sequence). The trim removed 0 bases at V and 6 bases at J, leaving 6 bases unmatched. CDR3 nucleotides: TGTGCCAGCAGTTTATCGATAACAGGGGGGTCTGAAGCTTTCTTT. As protein: CASSLSITGGSEAFF.

The chain recombines TRBV5-5 with TRBJ1-4; no definite D call. CDR1 and CDR2 (germline): SGHKS, YYEKEE (reference sequence). This CDR3 spans 13 amino acids. V was trimmed by 0 bases and J by 4 bases, leaving 4 bases between them. The CDR3 reads CASSLDGNEKLFF. DNA of the CDR3: TGTGCCAGCAGCTTGGACGGTAATGAAAAACTGTTTTTT.

V gene TRBV6-5 combines with J gene TRBJ1-1, with 7 bases aligning to TRBD1. This CDR3 contains 13 residues. Losses at the gene ends were 6 bases for V and 4 bases for J; bases not matched to a gene: 5. CDR1 is MNHEY, CDR2 SVGAGI, per germline. In DNA form, the CDR3 reads TGTGCCAGCAGCGACAGGGAGGTCACTGAAGCTTTCTTT. Translation gives CASSDREVTEAFF.

The V and J genes are TRBV30 and TRBJ2-7, with TRBD1 matching over 7 bases. The CDR3 consists of 14 residues. The trim removed 0 bases at V and 2 bases at J, leaving 4 bases unmatched. Germline CDR1 GTSNPN, CDR2 SVGIG (reference sequence). In nucleotides, the CDR3 is TGTGCCTGGAGTGTCCCGGGACAGCCCTACGAGCAGTACTTC. Residues: CAWSVPGQPYEQYF.